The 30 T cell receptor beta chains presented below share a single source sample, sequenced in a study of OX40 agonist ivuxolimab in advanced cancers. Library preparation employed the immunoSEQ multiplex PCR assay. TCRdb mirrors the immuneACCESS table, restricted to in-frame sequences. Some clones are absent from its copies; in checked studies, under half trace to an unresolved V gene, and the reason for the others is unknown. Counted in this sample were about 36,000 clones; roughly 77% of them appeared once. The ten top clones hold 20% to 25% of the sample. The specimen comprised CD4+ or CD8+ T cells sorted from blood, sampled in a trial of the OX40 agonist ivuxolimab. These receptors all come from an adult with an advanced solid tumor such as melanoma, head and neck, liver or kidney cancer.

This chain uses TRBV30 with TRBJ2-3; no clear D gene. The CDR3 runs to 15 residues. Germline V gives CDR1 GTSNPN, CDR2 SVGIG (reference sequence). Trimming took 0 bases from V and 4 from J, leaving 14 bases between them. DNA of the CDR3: TGTGCCTGGAGTGTATTGGTGGCAGAAGCAGATACGCAGTATTTT. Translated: CAWSVLVAEADTQYF.

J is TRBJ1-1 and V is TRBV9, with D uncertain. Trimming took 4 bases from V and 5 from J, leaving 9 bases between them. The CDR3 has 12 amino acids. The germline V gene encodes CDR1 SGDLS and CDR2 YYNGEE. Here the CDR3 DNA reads TGTGCCAGCAGCCCATTAGGGACTGAAGCTTTCTTT. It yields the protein CASSPLGTEAFF.

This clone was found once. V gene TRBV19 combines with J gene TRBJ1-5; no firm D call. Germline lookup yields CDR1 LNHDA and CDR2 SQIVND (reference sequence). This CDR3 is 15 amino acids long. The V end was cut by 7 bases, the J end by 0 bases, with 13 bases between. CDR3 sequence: CASKSEPYSNQPQHF. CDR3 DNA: TGTGCCAGTAAAAGTGAGCCTTATAGCAATCAGCCCCAGCATTTT.

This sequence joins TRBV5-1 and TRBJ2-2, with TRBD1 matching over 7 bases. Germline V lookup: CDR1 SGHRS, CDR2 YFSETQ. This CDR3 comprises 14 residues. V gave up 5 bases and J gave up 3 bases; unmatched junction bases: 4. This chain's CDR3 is CASRDRAHTGELFF. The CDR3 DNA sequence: TGCGCCAGCAGAGACAGGGCGCACACCGGGGAGCTGTTTTTT.

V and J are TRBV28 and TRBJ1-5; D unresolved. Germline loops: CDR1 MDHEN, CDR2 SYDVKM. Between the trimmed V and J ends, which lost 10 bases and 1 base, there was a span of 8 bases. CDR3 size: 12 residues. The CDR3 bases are TGTGCCACCCGGGCCAGCAATCAGCCCCAGCATTTT. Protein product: CATRASNQPQHF. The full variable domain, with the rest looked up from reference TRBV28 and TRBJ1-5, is DVKVTQSSRYLVKRTGEKVFLECVQDMDHENMFWYRQDPGLGLRLIYFSYDVKMKEKGDIPEGYSVSREKKERFSLILESASTNQTSMYLCATRASNQPQHFGDGTRLSIL.

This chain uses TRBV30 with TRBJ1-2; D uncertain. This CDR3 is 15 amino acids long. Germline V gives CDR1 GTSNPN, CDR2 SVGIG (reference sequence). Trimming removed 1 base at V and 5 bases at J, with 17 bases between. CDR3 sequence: CAWSATRTPRYGYTF. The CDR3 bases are TGTGCCTGGAGTGCAACCAGGACTCCTAGGTATGGCTACACCTTC. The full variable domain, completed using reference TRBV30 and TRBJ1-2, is SQTIHQWPATLVQPVGSPLSLECTVEGTSNPNLYWYRQAAGRGLQLLFYSVGIGQISSEVPQNLSASRPQDRQFILSSKKLLLSDSGFYLCAWSATRTPRYGYTFGSGTRLTVV.

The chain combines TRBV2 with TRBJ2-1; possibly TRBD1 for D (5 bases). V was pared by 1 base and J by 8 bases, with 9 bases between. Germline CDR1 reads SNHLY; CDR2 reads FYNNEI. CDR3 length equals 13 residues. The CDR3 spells CASSEDRRHEQFF. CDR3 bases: TGTGCCAGCAGTGAAGACAGGAGACATGAGCAGTTCTTC.

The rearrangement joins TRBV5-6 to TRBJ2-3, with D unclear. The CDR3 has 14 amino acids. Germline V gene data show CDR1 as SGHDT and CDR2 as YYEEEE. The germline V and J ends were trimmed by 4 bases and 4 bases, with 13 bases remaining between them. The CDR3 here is CASSTGPTADTQYF. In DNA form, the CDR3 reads TGTGCCAGCAGCACCGGACCCACGGCAGATACGCAGTATTTT.

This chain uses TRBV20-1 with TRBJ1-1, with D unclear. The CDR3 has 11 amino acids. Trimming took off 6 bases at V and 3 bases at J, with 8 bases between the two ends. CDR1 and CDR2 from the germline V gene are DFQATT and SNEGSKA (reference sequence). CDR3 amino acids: CSAGLDTEAFF. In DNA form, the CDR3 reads TGCAGTGCCGGCCTGGACACTGAAGCTTTCTTT.

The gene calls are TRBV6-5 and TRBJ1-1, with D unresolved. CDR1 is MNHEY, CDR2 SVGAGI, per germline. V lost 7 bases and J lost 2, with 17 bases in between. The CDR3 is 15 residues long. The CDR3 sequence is CASTNSGLGNTEAFF. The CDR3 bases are TGTGCCAGCACCAACTCCGGCCTGGGTAACACTGAAGCTTTCTTT.

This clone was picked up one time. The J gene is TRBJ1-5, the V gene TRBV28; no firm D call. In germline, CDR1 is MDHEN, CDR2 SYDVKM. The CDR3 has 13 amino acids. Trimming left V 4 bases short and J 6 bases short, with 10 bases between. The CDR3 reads CASSSQLSQPQHF. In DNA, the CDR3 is TGTGCCAGCAGTTCCCAACTTAGTCAGCCCCAGCATTTT.

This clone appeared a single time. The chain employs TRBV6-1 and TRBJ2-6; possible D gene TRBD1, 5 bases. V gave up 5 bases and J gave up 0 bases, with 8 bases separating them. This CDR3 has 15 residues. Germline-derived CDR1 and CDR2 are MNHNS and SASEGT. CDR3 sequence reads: CASSRQSSGANVLTF. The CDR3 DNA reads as TGTGCCAGCAGTCGACAGAGCTCTGGGGCCAACGTCCTGACTTTC.

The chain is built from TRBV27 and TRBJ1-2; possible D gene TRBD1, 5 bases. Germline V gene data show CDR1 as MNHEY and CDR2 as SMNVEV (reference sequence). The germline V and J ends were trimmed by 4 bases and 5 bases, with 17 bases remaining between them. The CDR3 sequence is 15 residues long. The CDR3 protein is CASSSPGLGLYGYTF. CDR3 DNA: TGTGCCAGCAGTTCCCCGGGACTTGGGCTTTATGGCTACACCTTC.

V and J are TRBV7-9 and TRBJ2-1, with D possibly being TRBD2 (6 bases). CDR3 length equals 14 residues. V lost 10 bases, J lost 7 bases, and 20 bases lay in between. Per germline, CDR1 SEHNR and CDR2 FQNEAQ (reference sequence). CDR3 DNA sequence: TGTGCCACACGAGCCGGGAGAGTCGAAAATGAGCAGTTCTTC. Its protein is CATRAGRVENEQFF.

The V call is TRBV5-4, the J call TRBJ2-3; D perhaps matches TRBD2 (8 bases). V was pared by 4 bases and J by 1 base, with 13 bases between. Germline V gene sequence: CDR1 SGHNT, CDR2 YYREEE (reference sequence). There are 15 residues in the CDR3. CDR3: CASSPGGTGTDTQYF. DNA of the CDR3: TGTGCCAGCAGCCCGGGGGGGACAGGCACAGATACGCAGTATTTT.

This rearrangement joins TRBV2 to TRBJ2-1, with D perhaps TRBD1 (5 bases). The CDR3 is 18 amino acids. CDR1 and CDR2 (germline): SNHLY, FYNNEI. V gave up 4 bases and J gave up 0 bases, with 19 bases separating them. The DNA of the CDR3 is TGTGCCAGCAGTGCTTCAGGGATGGTCCCGAGCTCCTACAATGAGCAGTTCTTC. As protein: CASSASGMVPSSYNEQFF.

CDR3 coding DNA: TGCGCCAGCAGAGGGAGTGGGAACACTGAAGCTTTCTTT. It codes for CASRGSGNTEAFF. The chain combines TRBV10-1 with TRBJ1-1; D remains unclear. This CDR3 has 13 residues. Germline assignment: CDR1 WNHNN and CDR2 SYGVQD (reference sequence). V gave up 6 bases and J gave up 1 base, with 9 bases separating them.

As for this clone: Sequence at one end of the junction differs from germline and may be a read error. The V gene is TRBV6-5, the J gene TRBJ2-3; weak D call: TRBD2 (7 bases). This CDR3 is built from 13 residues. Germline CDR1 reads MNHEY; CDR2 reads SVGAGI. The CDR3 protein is CASTGGHTYTQYF. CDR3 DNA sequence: TGTGCCAGCACGGGGGGACACACATATACGCAGTATTTT.

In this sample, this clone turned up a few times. The CDR3 is CASSPRGRVTDTQYF. For the CDR3, the DNA is TGTGCCAGCAGTCCAAGGGGGCGAGTCACAGATACGCAGTATTTT. This chain links TRBV28 with TRBJ2-3; 7 nucleotides line up with TRBD1. This CDR3 has 15 amino acids. The germline CDR1 and CDR2 sequences are MDHEN and SYDVKM. V was clipped by 5 bases and J by 2 bases; unmatched bases: 7.

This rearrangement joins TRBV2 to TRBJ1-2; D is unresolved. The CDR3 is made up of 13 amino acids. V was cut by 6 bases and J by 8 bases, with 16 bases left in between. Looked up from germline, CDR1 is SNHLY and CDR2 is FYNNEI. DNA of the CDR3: TGTGCCAGCAGGCCGGAGATGGTCCAAGGCTACACCTTC. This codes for CASRPEMVQGYTF.

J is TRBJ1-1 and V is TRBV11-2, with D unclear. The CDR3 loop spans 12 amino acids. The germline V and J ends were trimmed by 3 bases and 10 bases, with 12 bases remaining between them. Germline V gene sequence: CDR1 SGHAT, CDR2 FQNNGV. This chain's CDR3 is CASSFLGLGAFF. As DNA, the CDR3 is TGTGCCAGCAGCTTCCTCGGGTTAGGAGCTTTCTTT.

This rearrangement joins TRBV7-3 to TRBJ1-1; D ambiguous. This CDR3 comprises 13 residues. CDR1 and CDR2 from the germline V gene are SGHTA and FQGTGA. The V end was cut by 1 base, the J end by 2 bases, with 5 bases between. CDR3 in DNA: TGTGCCAGCAGCTTAATCCTAAACACTGAAGCTTTCTTT. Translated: CASSLILNTEAFF.

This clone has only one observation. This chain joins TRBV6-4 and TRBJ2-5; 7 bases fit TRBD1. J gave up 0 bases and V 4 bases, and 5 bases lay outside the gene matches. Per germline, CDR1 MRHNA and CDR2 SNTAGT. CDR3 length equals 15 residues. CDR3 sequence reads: CASSARRGHQETQYF. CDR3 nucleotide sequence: TGTGCCAGCAGTGCCCGTAGGGGGCACCAAGAGACCCAGTACTTC.

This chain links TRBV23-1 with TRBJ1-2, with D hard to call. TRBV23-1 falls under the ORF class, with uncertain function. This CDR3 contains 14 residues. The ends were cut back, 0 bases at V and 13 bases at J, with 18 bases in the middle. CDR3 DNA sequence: TGCGCCAGCAGTCAATCGAGGGTGGGCAGAGCCGGCACCTTC. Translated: CASSQSRVGRAGTF.

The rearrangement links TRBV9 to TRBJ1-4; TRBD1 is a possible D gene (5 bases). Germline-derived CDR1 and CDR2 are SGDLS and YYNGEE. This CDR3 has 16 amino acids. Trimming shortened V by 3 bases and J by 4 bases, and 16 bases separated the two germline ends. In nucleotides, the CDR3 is TGTGCCAGCAGCGCCTCCGGGGGGAGGGGTAATGAAAAACTGTTTTTT. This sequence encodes CASSASGGRGNEKLFF.

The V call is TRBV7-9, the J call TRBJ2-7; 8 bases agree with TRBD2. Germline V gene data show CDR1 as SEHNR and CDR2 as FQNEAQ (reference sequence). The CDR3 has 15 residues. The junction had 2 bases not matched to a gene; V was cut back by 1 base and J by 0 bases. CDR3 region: CASSLVAGGSYEQYF. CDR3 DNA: TGTGCCAGCAGCTTAGTCGCGGGGGGCTCCTACGAGCAGTACTTC.

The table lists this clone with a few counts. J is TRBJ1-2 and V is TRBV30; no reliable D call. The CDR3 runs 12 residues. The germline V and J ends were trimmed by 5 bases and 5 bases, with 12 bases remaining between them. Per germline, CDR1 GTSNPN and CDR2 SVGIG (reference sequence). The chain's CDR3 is CAWRGRSYGYTF. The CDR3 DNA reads TGTGCCTGGCGAGGCAGGAGTTATGGCTACACCTTC.

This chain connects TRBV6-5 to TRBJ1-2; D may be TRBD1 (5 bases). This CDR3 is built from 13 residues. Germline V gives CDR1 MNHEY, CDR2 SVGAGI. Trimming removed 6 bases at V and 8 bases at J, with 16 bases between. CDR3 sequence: CASRAQTGQGYTF. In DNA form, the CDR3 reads TGTGCCAGCAGGGCCCAGACGGGGCAAGGCTACACCTTC.

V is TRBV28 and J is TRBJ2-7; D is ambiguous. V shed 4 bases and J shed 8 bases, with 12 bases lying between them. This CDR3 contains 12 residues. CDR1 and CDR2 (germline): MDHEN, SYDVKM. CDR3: CASSSPAPQQYF. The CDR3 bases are TGTGCCAGCAGTTCCCCCGCCCCCCAGCAGTACTTC. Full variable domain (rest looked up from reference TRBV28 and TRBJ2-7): DVKVTQSSRYLVKRTGEKVFLECVQDMDHENMFWYRQDPGLGLRLIYFSYDVKMKEKGDIPEGYSVSREKKERFSLILESASTNQTSMYLCASSSPAPQQYFGPGTRLTVT.

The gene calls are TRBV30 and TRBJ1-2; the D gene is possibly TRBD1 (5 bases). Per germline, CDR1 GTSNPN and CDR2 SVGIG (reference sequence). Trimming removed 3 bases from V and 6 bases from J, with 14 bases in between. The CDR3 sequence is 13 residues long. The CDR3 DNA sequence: TGTGCCTGGAGCCGGGACTCCCCTGATGGCTACACCTTC. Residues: CAWSRDSPDGYTF.